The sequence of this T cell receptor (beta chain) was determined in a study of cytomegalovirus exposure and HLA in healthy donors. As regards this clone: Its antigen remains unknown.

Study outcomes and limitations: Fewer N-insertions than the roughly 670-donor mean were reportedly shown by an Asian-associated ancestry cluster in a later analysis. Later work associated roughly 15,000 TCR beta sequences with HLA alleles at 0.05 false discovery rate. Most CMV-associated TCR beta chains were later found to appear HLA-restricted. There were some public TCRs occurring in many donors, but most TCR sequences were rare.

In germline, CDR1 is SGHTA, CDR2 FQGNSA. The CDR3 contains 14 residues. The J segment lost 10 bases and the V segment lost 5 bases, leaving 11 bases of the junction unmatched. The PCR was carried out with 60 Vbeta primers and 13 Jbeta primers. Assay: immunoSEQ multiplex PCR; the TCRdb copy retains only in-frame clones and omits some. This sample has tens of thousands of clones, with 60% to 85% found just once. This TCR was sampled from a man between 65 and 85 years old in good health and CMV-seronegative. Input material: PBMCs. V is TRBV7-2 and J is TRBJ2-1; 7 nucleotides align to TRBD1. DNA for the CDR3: TGTGCCAGCAGCCCAAAGGGGGCAAGGATCGAGCAGTTCTTC. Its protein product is CASSPKGARIEQFF.